The next 15 T cell receptor beta chains were all read from a single sample in a study of Ad26.COV2.S vaccination and SARS-CoV-2 variants. Assay used: immunoSEQ multiplex PCR; TCRdb lists only in-frame clones, some missing. This table has roughly 410,000 clones, roughly 80% appearing once. Treatment in this sample: over 15 received Ad26.COV2.S at low or high dose, single or two shots; about 5 received placebo; per-sample allocation not given. The samples date from day 63 after the first vaccine or placebo injection. The sample in question was peripheral blood, obtained in a trial of Ad26.COV2.S vaccine versus placebo. The receptors stem from a person between 18 and 60 years old who received the Ad26.COV2.S COVID-19 vaccine or a placebo.

Of note for this clone: The same CDR3 can be traced to other DNA sequences in this sample. The chain combines TRBV19 with TRBJ2-7; no firm D call. Trimming removed 8 bases at V and 6 bases at J, with 11 bases between. CDR3 length equals 11 residues. Per the germline V gene, CDR1 is LNHDA and CDR2 is SQIVND (reference sequence). DNA for the CDR3: TGTGCCAGTTCGATTTTTGGCGAGCAGTACTTC. It yields the protein CASSIFGEQYF.

V is TRBV27 and J is TRBJ1-1; a possible D gene is TRBD1 (5 bases). The CDR3 extends over 15 amino acids. Germline CDR1 reads MNHEY; CDR2 reads SMNVEV (reference sequence). The germline V and J ends were trimmed by 3 bases and 4 bases, with 15 bases remaining between them. CDR3 loop: CASSLSGALSTEAFF. The CDR3 DNA sequence: TGTGCCAGCAGTTTGAGTGGGGCGCTTTCCACTGAAGCTTTCTTT.

The gene calls are TRBV12-5 and TRBJ1-1, with D uncertain. V was pared by 1 base and J by 0 bases, with 9 bases between. The V gene's germline CDR1 is LGHNT and CDR2 FRNRAP. The CDR3 spans 15 residues. The CDR3 sequence is CASGLGSHLNTEAFF. DNA for the CDR3: TGTGCTAGTGGTTTGGGTAGCCACTTGAACACTGAAGCTTTCTTT.

This clone was observed once. This rearrangement joins TRBV14 to TRBJ2-7; 10 bases line up with TRBD1. The CDR3 sequence is 17 residues long. V shed 4 bases and J 3 bases; nucleotides not matched to a gene: 12. Germline V gene data show CDR1 as SGHDN and CDR2 as FVKESK. CDR3: CASSRKGGWTGGYEQYF. The CDR3 coding sequence is TGTGCCAGCAGCCGGAAAGGGGGATGGACAGGGGGCTACGAGCAGTACTTC.

The gene calls are TRBV7-9 and TRBJ2-4; D ambiguous. This CDR3 spans 15 amino acids. Germline CDR1 and CDR2: SEHNR and FQNEAQ (reference sequence). V was pared by 1 base and J by 4 bases, with 11 bases between. The chain's CDR3 is CASSLEVLAKNIQYF. The CDR3 DNA is TGTGCCAGCAGCTTAGAGGTGTTGGCGAAAAACATTCAGTACTTC.

The gene calls are TRBV5-1 and TRBJ1-1; tentatively, D is TRBD1 (6 bases). Germline-derived CDR1 and CDR2 are SGHRS and YFSETQ. CDR3 length equals 12 residues. With 4 bases removed from V and 7 bases from J, the gap between germline ends came to 11 bases. The CDR3 spells CASSVQGVEAFF. CDR3 in DNA: TGCGCCAGCAGCGTACAGGGAGTTGAAGCTTTCTTT.

This clone was detected only a few times. This rearrangement joins TRBV6-1 to TRBJ2-7; 10 nucleotides agree with TRBD2. Germline lookup yields CDR1 MNHNS and CDR2 SASEGT. The CDR3 is made up of 17 amino acids. The V gene end was trimmed by 3 bases and the J gene end by 5 bases; junction bases not matched to a gene: 13. In DNA, the CDR3 is TGTGCCAGCAGTGATCGTCGAAGGGCTAGCGGGGGCGACGAGCAGTACTTC. Protein sequence: CASSDRRRASGGDEQYF.

V and J are TRBV19 and TRBJ1-1, with D possibly TRBD1 on 6 matching bases. This CDR3 region has 13 residues. V was shortened by 5 bases and J by 8 bases, with 15 bases between the two germline ends. The germline V gene has CDR1 LNHDA and CDR2 SQIVND (reference sequence). CDR3 in amino acids: CASSLQQGPEAFF. CDR3 nucleotide sequence: TGTGCCAGTAGTCTCCAACAGGGTCCCGAAGCTTTCTTT.

The rearrangement links TRBV5-1 to TRBJ2-7; TRBD2 might be the D (6 bases). With 0 bases removed from V and 4 bases from J, the gap between germline ends came to 17 bases. The V gene's germline CDR1 is SGHRS and CDR2 YFSETQ. The CDR3 is made up of 16 amino acids. The CDR3 sequence: CASSLAGGRPQYEQYF. The CDR3 bases are TGCGCCAGCAGCTTGGCCGGAGGGAGGCCCCAGTACGAGCAGTACTTC. Filled out from reference TRBV5-1 and TRBJ2-7, the complete variable domain reads KAGVTQTPRYLIKTRGQQVTLSCSPISGHRSVSWYQQTPGQGLQFLFEYFSETQRNKGNFPGRFSGRQFSNSRSEMNVSTLELGDSALYLCASSLAGGRPQYEQYFGPGTRLTVT.

The V call is TRBV7-9, the J call TRBJ2-3, with D hard to call. Trimming cost V 1 base and J 4 bases, with 6 bases left between them. CDR3 length: 13 amino acids. Germline CDR1 SEHNR, CDR2 FQNEAQ (reference sequence). This CDR3 reads CASSLVWADTQYF. CDR3 in DNA: TGTGCCAGCAGCTTAGTGTGGGCAGATACGCAGTATTTT.

The gene calls are TRBV6-2 or TRBV6-3 and TRBJ2-1; D remains unclear. The CDR3 is 11 residues long. Trimming stripped 4 bases from V and 5 bases from J, with 3 bases between. The germline CDR1 and CDR2 sequences are MNHEY and SVGEGT. The CDR3 is CASSSNNEQFF. The CDR3 region has the DNA TGTGCCAGCAGTTCCAACAATGAGCAGTTCTTC.

The J gene is TRBJ2-6, the V gene TRBV15; D is undetermined. In germline, CDR1 is LNHNV, CDR2 YYDKDF (reference sequence). V lost 3 bases and J lost 0, with 9 bases in between. There are 16 residues in the CDR3. The CDR3 reads CATSSKLLSGANVLTF. The CDR3 bases are TGTGCCACCAGCAGCAAACTCCTCTCTGGGGCCAACGTCCTGACTTTC.

On this clone: At one boundary the junction diverges from the germline segment, which might be a read error. The chain couples TRBV11-2 to TRBJ1-1; 8 positions match TRBD1. This CDR3 contains 13 residues. CDR1 and CDR2 from the germline V gene are SGHAT and FQNNGV. CDR3 region: CASSLDRGAEAFF. In DNA form, the CDR3 reads TGTGCCAGCAGCCTAGACAGGGGTGCTGAAGCTTTCTTT.

This chain connects TRBV6-5 to TRBJ1-2; a possible D gene is TRBD1 (5 bases). V dropped 7 bases and J dropped 13 bases, with 16 bases sitting between them. The CDR3 totals 11 residues. CDR1 is MNHEY, CDR2 SVGAGI, per germline. The CDR3 region is CASTLGGAGTF. The CDR3 coding sequence is TGTGCCAGCACCTTAGGCGGGGCAGGCACCTTC.

This rearrangement joins TRBV6-6 to TRBJ1-3; 7 bases map to TRBD1. Germline-derived CDR1 and CDR2 are MNHNY and SVGAGI (reference sequence). The CDR3 contains 13 residues. Trimming took 6 bases from V and 8 from J; bases not matched to a gene: 7. CDR3 bases: TGTGCCAGCAGGGAGGGGGCCTTGGACACCATATATTTT. Amino acid sequence: CASREGALDTIYF.